One and the same sample provided the 5 T cell receptor beta chains below, sequenced in a study of blood T cell repertoires in COVID-19. The data were produced by immunoSEQ multiplex PCR, yet TCRdb's version contains in-frame clones alone and is incomplete. The profile shows roughly 68,000 clones, roughly 85% of them singletons. Sequencing was carried out using peripheral blood. Receptors originate from an elderly woman with acute or convalescent COVID-19.

The V call is TRBV7-9, the J call TRBJ2-5, with D maybe TRBD2 (6 bases). The germline V gene has CDR1 SEHNR and CDR2 FQNEAQ (reference sequence). V was pared by 1 base and J by 4 bases, with 7 bases between. The CDR3 is made up of 13 amino acids. DNA for the CDR3: TGTGCCAGCAGCTTAGACGGGAGAGAGACCCAGTACTTC. It encodes CASSLDGRETQYF. Complete variable domain (other parts from reference TRBV7-9 and TRBJ2-5): DTGVSQNPRHKITKRGQNVTFRCDPISEHNRLYWYRQTLGQGPEFLTYFQNEAQLEKSRLLSDRFSAERPKGSFSTLEIQRTEQGDSAMYLCASSLDGRETQYFGPGTRLLVL.

V gene TRBV18 combines with J gene TRBJ1-3; 11 nucleotides agree with TRBD1. The ends lost 1 base at V and 0 bases at J; junction bases unmatched: 8. CDR1 and CDR2 from the germline V gene are KGHSH and LQKENI. The CDR3 covers 19 residues. The CDR3 DNA sequence: TGTGCCAGCTCACCACTATCCGGGACAGGGGGACTCTCTGGAAACACCATATATTTT. This sequence encodes CASSPLSGTGGLSGNTIYF.

This chain links TRBV19 with TRBJ1-5; D may be TRBD1 (6 bases). Germline V gives CDR1 LNHDA, CDR2 SQIVND (reference sequence). CDR3 length equals 13 residues. Trimming stripped 8 bases from V and 3 bases from J, with 11 bases between. Here the CDR3 DNA reads TGTGCCAGTGAGGACAGCCTCAATCAGCCCCAGCATTTT. Encoded protein: CASEDSLNQPQHF.

The chain recombines TRBV12-3 or TRBV12-4 with TRBJ2-2, with D possibly matching TRBD2 (6 bases). Trimming removed 7 bases at V and 6 bases at J, with 12 bases between. CDR3 length: 13 residues. The CDR3 DNA reads TGTGCCAGCACCGGGGGTCCCCCCGGGGAGCTGTTTTTT. This gives the protein CASTGGPPGELFF.

The chain employs TRBV11-2 and TRBJ2-1; TRBD2 matches at 8 bases. The CDR3 consists of 14 residues. The trim removed 6 bases at V and 6 bases at J, leaving 7 bases unmatched. Germline V gene lookup returns CDR1 SGHAT and CDR2 FQNNGV. The CDR3 loop is CASRRREGRNEQFF. In DNA form, the CDR3 reads TGTGCCAGCAGGCGCCGGGAGGGCCGCAATGAGCAGTTCTTC.